Here is one TCR beta chain with its context. Its antigen is unidentified. This entry comes from a study of shared clonotypes between healthy human individuals. CD8 cells classed as naive were CD45RO-negative and positively selected for CCR7, excluding terminally differentiated effector memory CD45RA+ cells. Study-wide points: A small donor pool kept down the genetic and exposure-history diversity that was represented. Relative to clonotypes present in all four donors, those not shared had lower generation probabilities. Large depth notwithstanding, sorted-subset sequencing proved incomplete by rarefaction.

Sorted-subset replicate PCR reactions contained about 200 ng DNA, corresponding to around 30,000 T cell genomes. Assay used: immunoSEQ multiplex PCR; TCRdb lists only in-frame clones, some missing. The sample has 2 million or so clones, around 96% seen once. The sequence came from a man in his late teens or twenties in good health. Sequencing used naive CD8+ T cells sorted from blood.

CDR3 in DNA: TGCGCCAGCAGCCAGGAAGACGGGATACAACTCGAGCAGTACTTC. Its protein is CASSQEDGIQLEQYF. This sequence joins TRBV4-1 and TRBJ2-7, with TRBD2 as a possible D gene (5 bases). The CDR3 extends over 15 amino acids. CDR1 is MGHRA, CDR2 YSYEKL, per germline. Between the trimmed V and J ends, which lost 3 bases and 6 bases, there was a span of 18 bases.